These T cell receptor beta chains were read from a single sample in a study of early T cells in non-severe SARS-CoV-2 infection. TCRdb processed the 5' RACE reads anew with MiXCR; each CDR3 protein has one entry. The sample yields 50,000 to 60,000 distinct CDR3 sequences, more than 9% seen once. The source material was whole blood. The receptors come from an adult who was a healthcare worker with PCR-confirmed SARS-CoV-2 infection or an uninfected control (not recorded which). CDR3s include the opening cysteine and the closing phenylalanine or tryptophan. The D gene is left open where the match is weak. Clone size is given for some rows only: seen once, a few or many times, or a class if the clone is expanded.

V: TRBV12-3/TRBV12-4; D: NA; J: TRBJ2-2; size: NA; DNA: TGTGCCAGCAGTTTAGAGCGGGTACTCGCCGGGGAGCTGTTTTTT; CDR3: CASSLERVLAGELFF
V: TRBV11-2; D: NA; J: TRBJ1-5; size: few; DNA: TGTGCCAGCAGCTTAGCAGGGAATAGCAATCAGCCCCAGCATTTT; CDR3: CASSLAGNSNQPQHF
V: TRBV7-9; D: NA; J: TRBJ1-5; size: few; DNA: TGTGCCAGCAGCTTCGACTACAATCAGCCCCAGCATTTT; CDR3: CASSFDYNQPQHF
V: TRBV20-1; D: TRBD1; J: TRBJ1-2; size: NA; DNA: TGCAGTGCCAGCATGGCGGGACAGTTTACAGGCTACACCTTC; CDR3: CSASMAGQFTGYTF
V: TRBV6-6; D: TRBD2; J: TRBJ2-1; size: few; DNA: TGTGCCAGCAGTTACTTGCCGGGACTAGCGGAAAATGAGCAGTTCTTC; CDR3: CASSYLPGLAENEQFF
V: TRBV6-5; D: NA; J: TRBJ2-3; size: few; DNA: TGTGCCAGCAGTCCCTTTGGCGGCACAGATACGCAGTATTTT; CDR3: CASSPFGGTDTQYF
V: TRBV24-1; D: NA; J: TRBJ2-5; size: many; DNA: TGTGCCACCAGTGACGGCTTCCAAGAGACCCAGTACTTC; CDR3: CATSDGFQETQYF
V: TRBV11-2; D: NA; J: TRBJ1-2; size: many; DNA: TGTGCCAGCAGCCCGAGCCTTAAACCTAACTATGGCTACACCTTC; CDR3: CASSPSLKPNYGYTF
V: TRBV7-2; D: TRBD2; J: TRBJ2-7; size: few; DNA: TGTGCCAGCAGCTTTCCGGGGGGGTACTCCTACGAGCAGTACTTC; CDR3: CASSFPGGYSYEQYF
V: TRBV7-2; D: NA; J: TRBJ2-5; size: many; DNA: TGTGCCAGCAGCTCACGGGACTTCTATGAGACCCAGTACTTC; CDR3: CASSSRDFYETQYF
V: TRBV28; D: NA; J: TRBJ2-5; size: once; DNA: TGTGCCAGCAGTCCAACGTCCAGGGACCAAGAGACCCAGTACTTC; CDR3: CASSPTSRDQETQYF
V: TRBV5-1; D: TRBD1; J: TRBJ1-1; size: few; DNA: TGCGCCAGCAGCTTGTCATTGGGACAGGGTTCGACTGAAGCTTTCTTT; CDR3: CASSLSLGQGSTEAFF
V: TRBV4-2; D: NA; J: TRBJ1-4; size: NA; DNA: TGTGCCAGCAGCCAAGATATAAGCGGGAGTATTGAAAAACTGTTTTTT; CDR3: CASSQDISGSIEKLFF
V: TRBV20-1; D: NA; J: TRBJ2-1; size: many; DNA: TGCAGTGCCCACTCGGCCTCTGACAATGAGCAGTTCTTC; CDR3: CSAHSASDNEQFF
V: TRBV20-1; D: NA; J: TRBJ2-3; size: NA; DNA: TGCAGTGCTATCCGGGACTTAAACACAGATACGCAGTATTTT; CDR3: CSAIRDLNTDTQYF
V: TRBV7-2; D: TRBD1; J: TRBJ2-2; size: NA; DNA: TGTGCCAGCAGCTTAAACAGGGGCTCCGGGGAGCTGTTTTTT; CDR3: CASSLNRGSGELFF
V: TRBV2; D: TRBD1; J: TRBJ1-5; size: many; DNA: TGTGCCAGCACCGGACAGGTGGATCAGCCCCAGCATTTT; CDR3: CASTGQVDQPQHF
V: TRBV12-3/TRBV12-4; D: TRBD2; J: TRBJ2-1; size: many; DNA: TGTGCCAGCATCCCGGGACTAACGTACAATGAGCAGTTCTTC; CDR3: CASIPGLTYNEQFF
V: TRBV4-1; D: NA; J: TRBJ2-7; size: few; DNA: TGCGCCAGCAGCCAAGATCGACGAGTCGAGCAGTACTTC; CDR3: CASSQDRRVEQYF
V: TRBV28; D: NA; J: TRBJ1-6; size: many; DNA: TGTGCCAGCAGTCCTTCCCGTGGGTGGCCCCTCCACTTT; CDR3: CASSPSRGWPLHF
V: TRBV12-3/TRBV12-4; D: TRBD2; J: TRBJ2-2; size: few; DNA: TGTGCCAGCAGGACTAGCGGAAACACCGGGGAGCTGTTTTTT; CDR3: CASRTSGNTGELFF
V: TRBV30; D: NA; J: TRBJ1-6; size: few; DNA: TGTGCCTGGAGTGTGATCCCCCATAGAGCCGGATATGATTCACCCCTCCACTTT; CDR3: CAWSVIPHRAGYDSPLHF